The present entry profiles one T cell receptor (beta chain) with its context. This specimen comes from a study of blood T cell repertoires in COVID-19. About the study: The United States, Italy and Spain were the sources of the acute and convalescent COVID-19 samples. Nucleic acid was either cDNA or gDNA, and it came from T cells, B-cell-depleted T cells, or PBMCs.

This CDR3 region has 15 residues. V shed 8 bases, J shed 4 bases, and the junction held 7 bases outside the gene matches. Germline V lookup: CDR1 MNHEY, CDR2 SVGAGI. Per the original data handling: Reference gene primers were amplified, and this amplification served to estimate nucleated cell counts. Assay: immunoSEQ multiplex PCR; the TCRdb copy retains only in-frame clones and omits some. V, J and clone size are those of that table, while D and trimming were read from the DNA. Of tens of thousands of clones in the sample, 85% are singletons; the top ten hold around 13%. The sequenced material came from peripheral blood. This clonotype was sampled from a woman aged 70-85 years in a cohort sampled during active COVID-19. The chain has TRBV6-5 and TRBJ2-3; TRBD2 matches 12 bases. The CDR3, as DNA: TGTGCCAGCGATCTAGCGGGAGGGGGAGCAGATACGCAGTATTTT. It yields the protein CASDLAGGGADTQYF.